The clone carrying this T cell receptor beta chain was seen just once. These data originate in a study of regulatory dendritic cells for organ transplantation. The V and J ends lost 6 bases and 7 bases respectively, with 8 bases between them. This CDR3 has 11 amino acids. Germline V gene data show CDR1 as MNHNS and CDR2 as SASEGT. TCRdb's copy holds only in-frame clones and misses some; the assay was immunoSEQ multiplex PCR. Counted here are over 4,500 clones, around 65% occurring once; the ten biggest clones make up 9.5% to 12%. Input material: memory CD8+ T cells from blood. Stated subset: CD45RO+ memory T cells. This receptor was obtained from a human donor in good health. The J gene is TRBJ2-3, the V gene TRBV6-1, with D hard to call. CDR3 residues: CASSQANTQYF. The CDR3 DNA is TGTGCCAGCAGCCAGGCAAATACGCAGTATTTT.